This note documents a single TCR beta chain sequence. Its antigen remains unidentified. Multiplex PCR with BIOMED2 TRB-A/B primer pools amplified TRB rearrangements. Each CDR3 protein is one row after TCRdb ran MiXCR on the multiplex PCR reads. The sample has several thousand distinct CDR3 sequences; about 40% are singletons. These data come from a study of T and B cells in COVID-19 patients. Overall study: Active-infection patients were older, median roughly 65 years, than recovered patients, median roughly 37 years. Of around 21 active-infection patients, 15 to 18 carried comorbidities linked to unfavorable COVID-19 outcome. Study-level points and caveats: Few blood samples existed from mildly ill patients during symptoms or early in severe cases.

From blood, about 240-550 ng of genomic DNA served as TRB template. Sequences were obtained from blood. The source of this sequence is a human donor with active COVID-19.

CDR3 nucleotides: TGTGCCAGCATCCGCCAGCCGGGACAGGGAGGGAGTGGAGAGCAGTACTTC. Residues: CASIRQPGQGGSGEQYF. The V call is TRBV6-1, the J call TRBJ2-7; TRBD1 aligns across 9 bases. The CDR3 has 17 amino acids. V lost 7 bases, J lost 7 bases, and 20 bases stayed unmatched. From germline, CDR1 is MNHNS and CDR2 SASEGT.